Below are 30 T cell receptor beta chains sequenced from a single sample in a study of CD8+CD57+ T cells in acquired aplastic anemia. The template used for profiling TCR beta VDJ and CDR3 was genomic DNA. TCRdb re-called the reads with MiXCR, one entry per CDR3 protein. The sample lists around 140,000 distinct CDR3 sequences; 40% to 45% were seen once. The sequencing input was sorted CD4+, CD8+, or CD8+CD57+ T cells (not recorded which) from PBMCs. The source of these receptors is a human donor in good health, serving as a control.

This clonotype was counted ten times or more. The genes are TRBV6-5 and TRBJ2-5; 7 nucleotides line up with TRBD2. The V segment lost 11 bases and the J segment 4 bases; nucleotides outside the gene matches: 10. This CDR3 comprises 13 residues. Germline V gene lookup returns CDR1 MNHEY and CDR2 SVGAGI. The CDR3 DNA is TGTGCCGCCGGGACTACCCTCGGAGAGACCCAGTACTTC. Translating gives CAAGTTLGETQYF.

Many counts were recorded for this clonotype. The chain carries TRBV6-5 and TRBJ1-2, with D tentatively TRBD1 (6 bases). With 4 bases removed from V and 6 bases from J, the gap between germline ends came to 9 bases. Germline V gene data show CDR1 as MNHEY and CDR2 as SVGAGI. This CDR3 has 12 residues. The CDR3 reads CASSSGAHGYTF. CDR3 in DNA: TGTGCCAGCAGTTCAGGGGCCCATGGCTACACCTTC.

This chain links TRBV5-6 with TRBJ2-7; the match to TRBD2 covers 7 bases. The V segment lost 1 base and the J segment 2 bases; nucleotides outside the gene matches: 9. Germline V gives CDR1 SGHDT, CDR2 YYEEEE. CDR3 length: 16 amino acids. The chain's CDR3 is CASSLLEAGPPYEQYF. In nucleotides, the CDR3 is TGTGCCAGCAGCTTGTTGGAAGCGGGACCGCCCTACGAGCAGTACTTC. Full variable domain (outside the CDR3, taken from reference TRBV5-6 and TRBJ2-7): DAGVTQSPTHLIKTRGQQVTLRCSPKSGHDTVSWYQQALGQGPQFIFQYYEEEERQRGNFPDRFSGHQFPNYSSELNVNALLLGDSALYLCASSLLEAGPPYEQYFGPGTRLTVT.

The chain is built from TRBV25-1 and TRBJ1-5, with 8 bases identical to TRBD1. With 4 bases clipped from V and 4 bases from J, the junction kept 9 bases outside the gene matches. Looked up from germline, CDR1 is MGHDK and CDR2 is SYGVNS. This CDR3 contains 16 residues. The CDR3 here is CASSGGQGSGNQPQHF. For the CDR3, the DNA is TGTGCCAGCAGTGGTGGACAGGGTTCGGGAAATCAGCCCCAGCATTTT. Looking up the rest from reference TRBV25-1 and TRBJ1-5 gives the full variable domain: EADIYQTPRYLVIGTGKKITLECSQTMGHDKMYWYQQDPGMELHLIHYSYGVNSTEKGDLSSESTVSRIRTEHFPLTLESARPSHTSQYLCASSGGQGSGNQPQHFGDGTRLSIL.

A remark on this clonotype: Germline and junction disagree at one end, which may indicate a read error. The chain joins TRBV5-1 to TRBJ2-6; D might be TRBD1 (5 bases). The CDR3 covers 17 residues. In germline, CDR1 is SGHRS, CDR2 YFSETQ. CDR3 loop: CANSSATPPAGANALTF. As DNA, the CDR3 is TGCGCCAACAGCTCGGCAACACCACCTGCTGGGGCCAACGCCCTGACTTTC. Full variable domain (missing parts from reference TRBV5-1 and TRBJ2-6): KAGVTQTPRYLIKTRGQQVTLSCSPISGHRSVSWYQQTPGQGLQFLFEYFSETQRNKGNFPGRFSGRQFSNSRSEMNVSTLELGDSALYLCANSSATPPAGANALTFGAGSRLTVL.

This clonotype was seen repeatedly, ten times or more. V usage is TRBV19 and J usage is TRBJ1-5, with D perhaps matching TRBD1 (5 bases). This CDR3 is 14 amino acids long. Per the germline V gene, CDR1 is LNHDA and CDR2 is SQIVND (reference sequence). Trimming shortened V by 5 bases and J by 6 bases, and 14 bases separated the two germline ends. CDR3 amino acids: CASSGRVRTQPQHF. The CDR3 DNA sequence: TGTGCCAGTAGTGGCAGGGTCAGGACTCAGCCCCAGCATTTT.

This clonotype has ten or more counts. This rearrangement joins TRBV6-6 to TRBJ2-2; D perhaps matches TRBD1 (5 bases). The CDR3 covers 16 residues. The V and J ends lost 0 bases and 1 base respectively, with 9 bases between them. The V gene's germline CDR1 is MNHNY and CDR2 SVGAGI (reference sequence). DNA of the CDR3: TGTGCCAGCAGTTACTCTACAGGCCTGAACACCGGGGAGCTGTTTTTT. Its translation: CASSYSTGLNTGELFF.

In its sample, this clonotype was seen many times. V and J are TRBV20-1 and TRBJ1-2; maybe TRBD1 (5 bases). V lost 0 bases to trimming and J lost 3 bases, with 8 bases between them. This CDR3 spans 13 amino acids. CDR1 and CDR2 (germline): DFQATT, SNEGSKA (reference sequence). CDR3 sequence (DNA): TGCAGTGCTAGAGATGCGGGGGACTATGGCTACACCTTC. It encodes CSARDAGDYGYTF.

This clonotype was observed a handful of times. The chain couples TRBV30 to TRBJ2-5; D possibly corresponds to TRBD2 (6 bases). The CDR3 contains 13 residues. The germline CDR1 and CDR2 sequences are GTSNPN and SVGIG (reference sequence). Between the trimmed V and J ends, which lost 8 bases and 5 bases, there was a span of 18 bases. The CDR3 sequence: CAREPEGRETQYF. CDR3 nucleotide sequence: TGTGCCCGGGAACCGGAGGGCCGTGAGACCCAGTACTTC.

A note on this clonotype: At one of its ends the junction is not consistent with the germline gene, which may arise from a read error. For the CDR3, the DNA is TGTGCCGCCAGCAGAGATAAGGGGACTAGCCGGGCTGAGCAGTTCTTT. Translation gives CAASRDKGTSRAEQFF. V gene TRBV15 combines with J gene TRBJ2-1, with 9 nucleotides matching TRBD2. This CDR3 is built from 16 residues. Germline CDR1 reads LNHNV; CDR2 reads YYDKDF (reference sequence).

This clonotype was recorded at least ten times. The chain is built from TRBV6-5 and TRBJ2-1; D gene ambiguous. Germline-derived CDR1 and CDR2 are MNHEY and SVGAGI. The CDR3 sequence is 11 residues long. Trimming cost V 0 bases and J 7 bases, with 1 base left between them. The CDR3 reads CASSYSNEQFF. As DNA, the CDR3 is TGTGCCAGCAGTTACTCGAATGAGCAGTTCTTC.

The chain links TRBV7-2 to TRBJ2-5, with D hard to call. The CDR3 sequence is 13 residues long. V was pared by 5 bases and J by 5 bases, with 12 bases between. CDR1 is SGHTA, CDR2 FQGNSA, per germline. The CDR3 DNA reads as TGTGCCAGCAGCGCCTCGTTAAGGGAGACCCAGTACTTC. Encoded protein: CASSASLRETQYF. The whole variable domain, filled in from reference TRBV7-2 and TRBJ2-5, reads GAGVSQSPSNKVTEKGKDVELRCDPISGHTALYWYRQSLGQGLEFLIYFQGNSAPDKSGLPSDRFSAERTGGSVSTLTIQRTQQEDSAVYLCASSASLRETQYFGPGTRLLVL.

This clonotype has more than one count but fewer than ten. V is TRBV20-1 and J is TRBJ1-2; no clear D. CDR3 length: 13 amino acids. V gave up 6 bases and J gave up 6 bases, with 17 bases separating them. Germline values: CDR1 DFQATT, CDR2 SNEGSKA (reference sequence). CDR3 sequence: CSAVLPYTDGYTF. Here the CDR3 DNA reads TGCAGTGCCGTTTTACCGTACACCGATGGCTACACCTTC.

Ten or more counts support this clonotype. The chain joins TRBV11-2 to TRBJ2-3; 7 bases map to TRBD2. Germline V gives CDR1 SGHAT, CDR2 FQNNGV. This CDR3 spans 16 amino acids. The V and J ends lost 2 bases and 4 bases, in that order; junction bases with no gene match: 9. CDR3 sequence (DNA): TGTGCCAGCAGCTTAAGGAGGGAGGGCCTGGCAGATACGCAGTATTTT. Translated: CASSLRREGLADTQYF.

This clonotype showed up just a few times. This chain joins TRBV10-3 and TRBJ1-3; 7 bases are shared with TRBD1. Germline CDR1 ENHRY, CDR2 SYGVKD. The trim removed 10 bases at V and 3 bases at J, leaving 12 bases unmatched. The CDR3 extends over 15 amino acids. The CDR3 spells CASRGGGAVGNTIYF. As DNA, the CDR3 is TGTGCCAGCAGGGGGGGGGGGGCAGTTGGAAACACCATATATTTT.

This clonotype was recorded a few times. The V call is TRBV3-1, the J call TRBJ2-7; 8 nucleotides agree with TRBD2. After removal of 1 base from V and 7 bases from J, the junction contained 9 bases not matched to a gene. The length of the CDR3 is 15 residues. Looked up from germline, CDR1 is LGHDT and CDR2 is YNNKEL (reference sequence). The CDR3 region is CASSQARAGDQEQYF. CDR3 in DNA: TGTGCCAGCAGCCAAGCCCGAGCGGGAGATCAAGAGCAGTACTTC.

This clonotype was detected only a few times. The conserved phenylalanine or tryptophan normally closing the CDR3 is absent here, so this likely arose from a read error. The chain recombines TRBV12-3 or TRBV12-4 with TRBJ1-3; the D is unclear. The CDR3 loop spans 16 amino acids. V was trimmed by 3 bases and J by 4 bases, leaving 16 bases between them. CDR3 protein: CASSLGQVWTGNTIYL. CDR3 coding DNA: TGTGCCAGCAGTTTGGGCCAGGTTTGGACCGGAAACACCATATATCTT.

Regarding this clonotype: A much larger clone is a single base away; this may be a read error. This CDR3 is missing its conserved last phenylalanine or tryptophan, likely due to a read error. The chain has TRBV5-1 and TRBJ2-1; 8 bases are a match to TRBD2. There are 18 residues in the CDR3. The V segment lost 3 bases and the J segment 2 bases; nucleotides outside the gene matches: 13. Germline CDR1 reads SGHRS; CDR2 reads YFSETQ. The CDR3 loop reads CASSYYTTTSGAYNEQFL. CDR3 nucleotides: TGCGCCAGCAGCTACTACACAACTACTAGCGGAGCCTACAATGAGCAGTTCCTC.

Comment on this clonotype: This could be a read error, since a much larger clone is one nucleotide away. V gene TRBV9 combines with J gene TRBJ2-3; tentatively, D is TRBD2 (6 bases). Looked up from germline, CDR1 is SGDLS and CDR2 is YYNGEE. V lost 4 bases and J lost 5, with 26 bases in between. The CDR3 totals 18 residues. CDR3 nucleotides: TGTGCCAGCAGCTTAGACTCTCCGGGAGTAGCCTTGGGAGATACGCAGTATTTT. Its translation is CASSLDSPGVALGDTQYF.

This clonotype was seen a handful of times. The chain combines TRBV9 with TRBJ2-3; 13 bases match TRBD2. Germline V gives CDR1 SGDLS, CDR2 YYNGEE. CDR3 length: 20 amino acids. J gave up 1 base and V 2 bases, and 13 bases lay outside the gene matches. The CDR3, as DNA: TGTGCCAGCAGCGTCGGACTAGCGGGAGTAGGGGGCCTGGGCACAGATACGCAGTATTTT. It encodes CASSVGLAGVGGLGTDTQYF.

This chain joins TRBV3-1 and TRBJ2-4, with TRBD2 matching 9 bases. V trimming: 4 bases; J trimming: 1 base; junction bases outside the gene matches: 2. Germline CDR1 is LGHDT and CDR2 is YNNKEL (reference sequence). The CDR3 sequence is 15 residues long. CDR3 residues: CASSPSGGAKNIQYF. The CDR3 coding sequence is TGTGCCAGCAGCCCAAGCGGGGGGGCCAAAAACATTCAGTACTTC.

This clonotype was picked up many times. V gene TRBV29-1 combines with J gene TRBJ2-1; 8 positions match TRBD2. This CDR3 contains 14 residues. V lost 7 bases, J lost 4 bases, and 9 bases stayed unmatched. The germline V gene encodes CDR1 SQVTM and CDR2 ANQGSEA. The CDR3 DNA sequence: TGCAGCGGTCAAGCGGGGGCCCTGTACAATGAGCAGTTCTTC. Protein sequence: CSGQAGALYNEQFF.

A few counts support this clonotype. The rearrangement joins TRBV15 to TRBJ2-1; TRBD2 might be the D (6 bases). This CDR3 has 15 residues. Trimming took off 0 bases at V and 4 bases at J, with 10 bases between the two ends. Germline-derived CDR1 and CDR2 are LNHNV and YYDKDF (reference sequence). In DNA, the CDR3 is TGTGCCACCAGCAGAGACGGGAGCGGGTACAATGAGCAGTTCTTC. It codes for CATSRDGSGYNEQFF.

This clonotype was found many times. The chain joins TRBV18 to TRBJ2-7; D is perhaps TRBD2 (6 bases). This CDR3 spans 14 amino acids. V shed 6 bases and J shed 3 bases, with 15 bases lying between them. The germline V gene has CDR1 KGHSH and CDR2 LQKENI. This CDR3 is CASSDSGPVYEQYF. The CDR3 DNA follows: TGTGCCAGCTCCGACAGCGGGCCGGTCTACGAGCAGTACTTC. Drawing the rest from reference TRBV18 and TRBJ2-7, the complete variable domain is NAGVMQNPRHLVRRRGQEARLRCSPMKGHSHVYWYRQLPEEGLKFMVYLQKENIIDESGMPKERFSAEFPKEGPSILRIQQVVRGDSAAYFCASSDSGPVYEQYFGPGTRLTVT.

This clonotype was observed once. This CDR3 is missing its conserved last phenylalanine or tryptophan, likely due to a read error. V usage is TRBV20-1 and J usage is TRBJ1-5; possibly TRBD1 for D (5 bases). The DNA end favors TRBJ2-3, so the J call may be wrong. Germline loops: CDR1 DFQATT, CDR2 SNEGSKA (reference sequence). The length of the CDR3 is 13 residues. The CDR3 sequence: CSAIRTQGQPQYL. The CDR3 DNA is TGCAGTGCTATAAGGACACAAGGTCAGCCCCAGTATCTT.

This clonotype has a count of ten or more. V usage is TRBV5-1 and J usage is TRBJ2-7, with D uncertain. The CDR3 has 13 residues. The ends were cut back, 7 bases at V and 2 bases at J, with 13 bases in the middle. Germline CDR1 SGHRS, CDR2 YFSETQ. The CDR3 sequence: CASRVVGTYEQYF. The CDR3 DNA sequence: TGCGCCAGCCGGGTGGTGGGTACCTACGAGCAGTACTTC. Combining the CDR3 with reference TRBV5-1 and TRBJ2-7 gives the whole variable domain KAGVTQTPRYLIKTRGQQVTLSCSPISGHRSVSWYQQTPGQGLQFLFEYFSETQRNKGNFPGRFSGRQFSNSRSEMNVSTLELGDSALYLCASRVVGTYEQYFGPGTRLTVT.

This clonotype was detected only a few times. The V and J genes are TRBV7-2 and TRBJ2-7, with D tentatively TRBD2 (6 bases). The CDR3 is made up of 15 amino acids. The germline V gene encodes CDR1 SGHTA and CDR2 FQGNSA. Trimming removed 0 bases from V and 3 bases from J, with 12 bases in between. The CDR3 region is CASSLAPGADYEQYF. The CDR3 DNA follows: TGTGCCAGCAGCTTAGCGCCGGGAGCGGACTACGAGCAGTACTTC. Full variable domain (rest looked up from reference TRBV7-2 and TRBJ2-7): GAGVSQSPSNKVTEKGKDVELRCDPISGHTALYWYRQSLGQGLEFLIYFQGNSAPDKSGLPSDRFSAERTGGSVSTLTIQRTQQEDSAVYLCASSLAPGADYEQYFGPGTRLTVT.

About this clonotype itself: Possible read error: a much larger clone is one base away. This chain links TRBV20-1 with TRBJ1-6; no firm D call. The V gene lost 6 bases and the J gene lost 10 bases, with 16 bases spanning the gap. Germline assignment: CDR1 DFQATT and CDR2 SNEGSKA (reference sequence). The CDR3 extends over 13 amino acids. The CDR3 spells CSAELKAGSPLHF. CDR3 DNA sequence: TGCAGTGCAGAACTAAAGGCGGGATCACCCCTCCACTTT.

The rearrangement uses TRBV10-3 and TRBJ1-1, with D perhaps TRBD1 (5 bases). Trimming took 6 bases from V and 5 from J, leaving 10 bases between them. CDR1 is ENHRY, CDR2 SYGVKD, per germline. CDR3 length: 12 amino acids. The CDR3 protein is CAIRGRETEAFF. In nucleotides, the CDR3 is TGTGCCATCAGGGGCAGGGAAACTGAAGCTTTCTTT.

This clonotype was counted at least ten times. Here the CDR3 reads CASSSRGWGYTF. CDR3 DNA: TGTGCCAGCAGCTCCCGGGGTTGGGGCTACACCTTC. The chain combines TRBV14 with TRBJ1-2; D gene uncertain. V gave up 5 bases and J gave up 8 bases, with 12 bases separating them. The CDR3 has 12 amino acids. Germline V gene sequence: CDR1 SGHDN, CDR2 FVKESK.